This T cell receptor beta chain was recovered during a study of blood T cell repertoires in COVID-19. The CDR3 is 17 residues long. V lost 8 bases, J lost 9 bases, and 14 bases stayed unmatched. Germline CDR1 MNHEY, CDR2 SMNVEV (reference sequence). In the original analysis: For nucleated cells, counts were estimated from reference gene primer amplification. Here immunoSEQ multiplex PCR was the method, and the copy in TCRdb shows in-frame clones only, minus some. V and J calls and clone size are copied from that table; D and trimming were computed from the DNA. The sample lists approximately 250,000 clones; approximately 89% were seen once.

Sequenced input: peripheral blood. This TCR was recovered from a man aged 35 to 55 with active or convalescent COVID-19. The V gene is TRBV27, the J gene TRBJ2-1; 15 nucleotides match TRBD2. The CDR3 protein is CASGTLGLAGGLAEQFF. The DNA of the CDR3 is TGTGCCAGCGGGACCTTGGGACTAGCGGGAGGTCTGGCTGAGCAGTTCTTC.